This T cell receptor beta chain was recovered during a study of beta chain features in type 1 diabetes. Whole-study findings and limits: Among all four CD4+ subsets, Type 1 diabetes patients had TCRB CDR3s that were moderately but significantly shorter.

The sample holds a few counts of this clone. Its antigen is not identified. Reverse transcription of all isolated RNA meant that expressed TCRB transcripts were sequenced. Method: immunoSEQ multiplex PCR; TCRdb's copy keeps in-frame clones and lacks some. The data contain more than 550,000 clones, 11% to 15% of them singletons. The germline V gene encodes CDR1 LGHNT and CDR2 FRNRAP. CDR3 length equals 14 residues. Trimming removed 3 bases at V and 1 base at J, with 7 bases between. The receptor was derived from a man aged 18 to 29 with type 1 diabetes. The chain uses TRBV12-5 and TRBJ2-1; D not certain. The material sequenced was naive CD4+ T cells from blood. The CDR3 is CASGFTASYNEQFF. CDR3 DNA: TGTGCTAGTGGTTTCACCGCGTCCTACAATGAGCAGTTCTTC.